The TCR beta chain under discussion was sequenced for a study of T cell clonality in common variable immunodeficiency. The study, taken as a whole, reports: TCRbeta clonality was increased in CVID versus healthy controls.

From germline, CDR1 is SGHNT and CDR2 YYREEE (reference sequence). V gave up 3 bases and J gave up 2 bases; unmatched junction bases: 4. The length of the CDR3 is 15 residues. CVID and control samples used equivalent genomic DNA input. Profiling relied on immunoSEQ multiplex PCR, and the TCRdb table lists in-frame clones only, not all of them. This sample carries 30,000 to 40,000 clones, none of them present only once. This clone was counted ten times or more. The antigen is undetermined. The read stops 3 residues short of the end of the CDR3; the missing end is completed from the germline J gene. The sequenced sample was peripheral blood mononuclear cells. The V call is TRBV5-4, the J call TRBJ1-4, with 7 bases identical to TRBD1. This receptor was identified in a person aged 18 to 69 in good health. The sequenced part of the CDR3 DNA is TGTGCCAGCAGCTCAGACAGGGTGACTAATGAAAAA. It is translated as CASSSDRVTNEK. The complete CDR3 reads CASSSDRVTNEKLFF.